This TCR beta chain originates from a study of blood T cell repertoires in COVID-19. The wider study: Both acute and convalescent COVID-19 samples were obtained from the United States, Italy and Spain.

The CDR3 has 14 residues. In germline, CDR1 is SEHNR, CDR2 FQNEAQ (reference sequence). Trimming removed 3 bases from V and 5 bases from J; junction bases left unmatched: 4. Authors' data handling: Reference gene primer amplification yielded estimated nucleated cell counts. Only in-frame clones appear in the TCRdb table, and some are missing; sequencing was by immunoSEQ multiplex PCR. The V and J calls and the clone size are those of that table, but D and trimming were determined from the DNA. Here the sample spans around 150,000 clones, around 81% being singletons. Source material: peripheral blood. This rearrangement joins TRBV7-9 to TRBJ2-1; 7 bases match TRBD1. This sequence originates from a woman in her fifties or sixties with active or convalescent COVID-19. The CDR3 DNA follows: TGTGCCAGCAGCTTGGGGACAGAGGACAATGAGCAGTTCTTC. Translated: CASSLGTEDNEQFF. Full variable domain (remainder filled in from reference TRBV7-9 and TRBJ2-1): DTGVSQNPRHKITKRGQNVTFRCDPISEHNRLYWYRQTLGQGPEFLTYFQNEAQLEKSRLLSDRFSAERPKGSFSTLEIQRTEQGDSAMYLCASSLGTEDNEQFFGPGTRLTVL.